This T cell receptor beta chain is drawn from a study of cytomegalovirus exposure and HLA in healthy donors. On this clone: No antigen is known for it.

V was pared by 3 bases and J by 4 bases, with 19 bases between. This CDR3 spans 17 amino acids. Per the germline V gene, CDR1 is MNHNS and CDR2 is SASEGT. The assay was immunoSEQ multiplex PCR, and TCRdb's table has in-frame clones only and misses some. This table holds under 200,000 clones, roughly nine tenths found once. Study conclusions and caveats: Some TCR beta chains (about 170 of them) were listed as cytomegalovirus-associated.

The TCR originated in a woman in her twenties or thirties in good health and CMV-seronegative. The sample consisted of PBMCs. V gene TRBV6-1 combines with J gene TRBJ1-5; D may be TRBD1 (6 bases). The CDR3 DNA is TGTGCCAGCAGTGATTTGGGGGGGGCCTTCGGTAATCAGCCCCAGCATTTT. It yields the protein CASSDLGGAFGNQPQHF.